This T cell receptor beta chain was identified during a study of radiotherapy plus CTLA-4 blockade in lung cancer. The CDR3 is made up of 14 amino acids. Germline loops: CDR1 MNHNY, CDR2 SVGAGI (reference sequence). The V gene end was trimmed by 1 base and the J gene end by 9 bases; junction bases not matched to a gene: 5. This table comes from immunoSEQ multiplex PCR, and its TCRdb copy is limited to in-frame clones, with some not included. Among some 64,000 clones listed, roughly 76% were seen once. This specimen consisted of peripheral blood, obtained from a patient treated with radiotherapy plus ipilimumab. The V call is TRBV6-6, the J call TRBJ2-1, with TRBD1 matching over 8 bases. The clonotype comes from a human donor with non-small cell lung cancer whose response to radiotherapy plus ipilimumab could not be evaluated. Some clones in this sample may be carry-over from other donors' samples. The CDR3 nucleotides are TGTGCCAGCAGTTACTGCCGACAGGGGTGTGAGCAGTTCTTC. Its translation is CASSYCRQGCEQFF.